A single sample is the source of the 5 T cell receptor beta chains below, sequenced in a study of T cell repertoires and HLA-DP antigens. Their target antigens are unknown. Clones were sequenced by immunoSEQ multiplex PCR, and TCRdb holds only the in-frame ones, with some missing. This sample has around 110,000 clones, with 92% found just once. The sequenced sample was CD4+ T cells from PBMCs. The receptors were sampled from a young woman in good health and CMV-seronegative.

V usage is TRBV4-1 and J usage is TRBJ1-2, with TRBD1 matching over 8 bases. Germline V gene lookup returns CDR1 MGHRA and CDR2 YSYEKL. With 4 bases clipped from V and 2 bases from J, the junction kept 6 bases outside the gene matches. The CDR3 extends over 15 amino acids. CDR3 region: CASSPQGASNYGYTF. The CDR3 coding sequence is TGCGCCAGCAGCCCTCAGGGGGCGTCAAACTATGGCTACACCTTC.

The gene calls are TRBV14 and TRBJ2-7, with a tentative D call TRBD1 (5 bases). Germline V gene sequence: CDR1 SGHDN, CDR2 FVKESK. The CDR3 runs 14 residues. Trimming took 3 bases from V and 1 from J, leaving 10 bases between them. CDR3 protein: CASSHSPGSYEQYF. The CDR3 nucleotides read TGTGCCAGCAGCCATTCTCCAGGGTCCTACGAGCAGTACTTC.

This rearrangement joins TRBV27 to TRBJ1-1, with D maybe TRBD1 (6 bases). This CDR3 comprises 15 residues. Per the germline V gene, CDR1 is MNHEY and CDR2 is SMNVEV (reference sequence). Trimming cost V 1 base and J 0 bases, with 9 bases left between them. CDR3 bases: TGTGCCAGCAGTTTATGGGGGGACATGAACACTGAAGCTTTCTTT. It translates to CASSLWGDMNTEAFF.

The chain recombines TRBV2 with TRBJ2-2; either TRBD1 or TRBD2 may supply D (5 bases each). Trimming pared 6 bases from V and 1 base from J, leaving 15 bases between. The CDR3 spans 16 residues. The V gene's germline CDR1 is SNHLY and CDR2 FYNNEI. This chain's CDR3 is CASRSFGTLNTGELFF. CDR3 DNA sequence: TGTGCCAGCAGGAGTTTTGGGACGTTGAACACCGGGGAGCTGTTTTTT.

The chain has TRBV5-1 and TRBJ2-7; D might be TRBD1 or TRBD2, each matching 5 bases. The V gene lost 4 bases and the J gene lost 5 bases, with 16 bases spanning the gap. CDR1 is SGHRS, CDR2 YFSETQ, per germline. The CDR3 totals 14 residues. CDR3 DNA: TGCGCCAGCAGCCGGGGCACCTCCACTAACGAGCAGTACGTC. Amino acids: CASSRGTSTNEQYV.